The text below deals with one T cell receptor (beta chain). This CDR3 is built from 14 residues. Germline lookup yields CDR1 MNHNS and CDR2 SASEGT. The V gene lost 1 base and the J gene lost 2 bases, with 7 bases spanning the gap. The data belong to a study of blood T cell repertoires in COVID-19. The overall study: Italy, Spain and the United States were the sources of the convalescent and acute COVID-19 samples. From T cells, B-cell-depleted T cells, or PBMCs came the material, which was cDNA or gDNA.

TCRdb's table, derived via immunoSEQ multiplex PCR, lists solely in-frame clones and lacks some. Here the sample spans 150,000 to 160,000 clones, approximately 80% being singletons. This rearrangement joins TRBV6-1 to TRBJ2-3, with TRBD1 as a possible D gene (6 bases). The source material was peripheral blood. The receptor comes from a woman in her sixties with acute or convalescent COVID-19. CDR3 bases: TGTGCCAGCAGTGAAGGGGGGCCCACAGATACGCAGTATTTT. Translation: CASSEGGPTDTQYF.